This TCR beta chain was found in a study of early T cells in non-severe SARS-CoV-2 infection. Study overall: The chains were unpaired, and the sequenced material was bulk RNA from unsorted whole blood.

Individual cDNA molecules carried attached unique molecular identifiers. TCRdb analysed the 5' RACE reads with MiXCR anew, one entry per CDR3 protein. Of about 61,000 distinct CDR3 sequences detected, around 13% appear once; the ten largest clones hold roughly 1.2%. Findings of the study overall: Private and CD4 specificities were missed by VDJdb matching, which favored anti-spike CD8 responses.

In the case of this clonotype: Antigen unknown.

CDR1 and CDR2 (germline): LGHDT, YNNKEL (reference sequence). This CDR3 region has 14 residues. V was pared by 4 bases and J by 9 bases, with 6 bases of the junction left unmatched. This chain links TRBV3-1 with TRBJ1-6, with TRBD1 matching over 7 bases. This sample comprised whole blood, obtained at baseline. This TCR derives from an adult who was a healthcare worker with PCR-confirmed SARS-CoV-2 infection or an uninfected control (not recorded which). The donor label of this sample is uncertain. CDR3 nucleotides: TGTGCCAGCAGCCTAGACAGGGCTGGTTCACCCCTCCACTTT. It is translated as CASSLDRAGSPLHF.